This T cell receptor beta chain is from a study of shared clonotypes between healthy human individuals (dated by TCRdb to 2018 to 2020). Broadly, across the study: A few men and a couple of women, aged 18 to 49 years, made up the cohort. Between about 0.8 and 9 billion PBMCs per donor were obtained by leukapheresis. For each donor, CD4 naive and CD4 memory were each run on three plates, CD8 naive on two plates, and CD8 memory on one plate. To estimate repertoire size and how much clonotype sharing occurs between individuals, the study deeply sequenced the blood TCR repertoires of about five healthy adults. Libraries were prepared and TCR repertoires were sequenced by different laboratories using diverse techniques, in order to increase sequencing depth and limit assay-specific biases. Here is what the overall study found, with its caveats: Estimated clonotype richness was generally larger for naive than for memory subsets. Because the study included only a small number of donors, the genetic and exposure-history diversity represented was limited. Compared with non-shared clonotypes, the clonotypes found in all four sorted-subset donors had higher generation probabilities. Even with the large sequencing depth, rarefaction of the sorted-subset datasets indicated that sequencing was incomplete. Pairwise subsampling indicated that sequencing depth was expected to affect the degree of clonotype sharing among donors. Roughly 5% of naive CD4, 3.5% of naive CD8, roughly 2.4% of memory CD4, and about 0.4% of memory CD8 clonotypes were shared across several donors. Sampling was restricted to blood, and TCR repertoires in tissue are likely to differ from TCR repertoires in blood.

Note on this clone: Its antigen target is currently unknown. No clone much larger than this one lies a single base away; base qualities are absent.

Donors were healthy HIV-negative adults with no recently reported acute infections or vaccinations. Only Caucasian adults living in Nashville, Tennessee, USA were represented among the donors. CD4+ T cells were enriched by magnetic negative selection, after which naive cells were positively selected on CD45RA and the negative fraction was taken as the memory subset. Blood was collected by leukapheresis, and PBMCs were isolated by Ficoll-Histopaque density gradient centrifugation and then cryopreserved in liquid nitrogen vapor phase. Analytical flow cytometry was used to check the purity and quantity of every magnetically sorted T cell population. Genomic DNA was isolated from each sorted fraction and quantified by UV absorbance on a Nanodrop 2000c. The CDR1 and CDR2 encoded by the germline V gene (reference sequence) are LNHDA and SQIVND. From the cysteine through the phenylalanine, the CDR3 covers 16 amino acids. Just CDR3 DNA is preserved here, 48 bases in frame from base 1. V is trimmed back by 4 bases and J by 7 bases, and the junction contains 11 bases that no gene match accounts for.

Using the deep immunoSEQ assay, multiplex PCR amplified TCR CDR3 regions from genomic DNA. For each cell subset, the extracted genomic DNA was distributed evenly across all wells of several immunoSEQ 96-well plates, and each plate served as one replicate. For sorted subsets, each replicate PCR was loaded with roughly 0.2 ug genomic DNA, equivalent to about 30,000 T cell genomes. The purified libraries were quantified using a Qubit 3.0 fluorometer, sized with a Bioanalyzer 2100, and then quantified again using the KAPA Library Quantification kit. A separate single-read 150-cycle Illumina NextSeq 550 flow cell was used to sequence each immunoSEQ 96-well plate. In the source study's methods: Because only junctional sequences without quality scores were contained in the immunoSEQ output, filtering matching that applied to full-length reads could not be performed. Sequences were annotated with PyIR, a Python wrapper for IgBLAST v1.9, and V/J genes and CDR3 were assigned using IMGT germline references. Reads with weak V/J assignments (E-value above 1e-6), missing CDR3, stop codons, out-of-frame junctions, or ambiguous translated residues were removed. V3J clonotypes were defined as sequences sharing an identical inferred V gene, J gene, and CDR3 amino acid sequence. Percentage overlap between repertoires was computed as shared unique clonotypes divided by the size of the smaller repertoire. Three approaches were used to assess repertoire richness: RTK rarefaction, the Chao1 estimator, and Recon v2.1 estimates of unobserved clonotypes. OLGA was used to compute generation probabilities for all TCRbeta clonotypes that the gDNA method yielded from a few donors. TCRdb limited this immuneACCESS table to in-frame rearrangements with V and J called. A share of clones is missing; checked studies link under half to unresolved V genes, and the rest is unexplained. That table supplies the V and J calls and clone size; D and trimming were determined from the DNA. The sample table records roughly 200,000 clones; 60% to 75% of these occur just once. The biggest ten clones account for less than 11% of the sample.

Input material: memory CD4+ T cells sorted from blood. Taken with the paper, the label for cell subset or site translates to: CD45RA-negative fraction. The receptor was isolated from a man aged 25-40 years in good health. The rearranged segments are TRBV19 and TRBJ1-2; TRBD1 fits 11 bases in the junction. CDR3 reads: CASSTNPGQGGFGYTF. The nucleotide sequence is TGTGCCAGTAGTACGAACCCGGGACAGGGGGGCTTTGGCTACACCTTC.